This is a list of T cell receptor beta chains from one sample in a study of blood T cell repertoires in COVID-19. Some clones are missing from TCRdb's copy, which holds only in-frame ones; the method was immunoSEQ multiplex PCR. The repertoire includes 240,000 or so clones, roughly 83% of them detected once, and roughly 2% sits in the top ten. Sequenced input: PBMCs or T cells enriched from blood (not recorded which). All receptors derive from a woman aged 50 to 65 who had recovered from COVID-19. CDR3s include the opening cysteine and the closing phenylalanine or tryptophan. The D gene is left open where the match is weak. Some rows have no size entry. The others give once, few or many, or a class for an expanded clone.

CDR3 DNA	CDR3 protein	D gene	clone size	J gene	CDR3 length	V gene
TGTGCCAGCAGCCTCAACGGGGTAACCACTGAAGCTTTCTTT	CASSLNGVTTEAFF	NA	few	TRBJ1-1	14	TRBV11-3
TGTGCCATCAGTGAGGGCTTGTCTTACAATGAGCAGTTCTTC	CAISEGLSYNEQFF	NA	few	TRBJ2-1	14	TRBV10-3
TGTGCCAGCAGTTACTGGACAGGGAACTACGAGCAGTACTTC	CASSYWTGNYEQYF	TRBD1	NA	TRBJ2-7	14	TRBV6-2/TRBV6-3
TGTGCCAGCAGTGAACAGGGGGCCTTGAGCAATCAGCCCCAGCATTTT	CASSEQGALSNQPQHF	TRBD1	once	TRBJ1-5	16	TRBV6-1
TGTGCCAGCAGCCTCCGACAGGGACCGTACAATGAGCAGTTCTTC	CASSLRQGPYNEQFF	TRBD1	NA	TRBJ2-1	15	TRBV7-8
TGCGCCAGCAGCTCCCGGGACAGGGAAGGGAAACTGTTTTTT	CASSSRDREGKLFF	TRBD1	NA	TRBJ1-4	14	TRBV5-1
TGTGCCAGTAGCATGGGCAGGGGGCAGCTCGAGCAGTACTTC	CASSMGRGQLEQYF	TRBD1	once	TRBJ2-7	14	TRBV19
TGTGCCAGTAGGGGGGCTTGGACTGAAGCTTTCTTT	CASRGAWTEAFF	NA	NA	TRBJ1-1	12	TRBV19
TGTGCCAGCAGCTTAGGACTAGCGGGGGCTCAAGAGACCCAGTACTTC	CASSLGLAGAQETQYF	TRBD2	NA	TRBJ2-5	16	TRBV7-2
TGTGCCAGCTCACCATCGGCCAGCGCGACAGATACGCAGTATTTT	CASSPSASATDTQYF	NA	NA	TRBJ2-3	15	TRBV18
TGTGCCAGCAGATACACGACTAGCGGGAGGGAGAATGAGCAGTTCTTC	CASRYTTSGRENEQFF	TRBD2	NA	TRBJ2-1	16	TRBV6-2/TRBV6-3
TGTGCCAGCAGTCGAGGAGGTAATGAAAAACTGTTTTTT	CASSRGGNEKLFF	NA	NA	TRBJ1-4	13	TRBV6-2/TRBV6-3
TGTGCCTGGCAGGGACTTGGGACAGGGGGTTTTGGCTACACCTTC	CAWQGLGTGGFGYTF	TRBD1	NA	TRBJ1-2	15	TRBV30
TGTGCCAGTCAGGTCTCTGGGGCCAACGTCCTGACTTTC	CASQVSGANVLTF	NA	NA	TRBJ2-6	13	TRBV9
TGCGCCAGCAGCCAGCCGGGACAGGGGCTTGGAAAACTGTTTTTT	CASSQPGQGLGKLFF	TRBD1	NA	TRBJ1-4	15	TRBV4-1
TGCGCCAGCAGCGTGACAGGGGTGACAGGCTATGGCTACACCTTC	CASSVTGVTGYGYTF	TRBD1	NA	TRBJ1-2	15	TRBV5-1
TGTGCCAGCTCACTCCCAGGCGCGAACACTGAAGCTTTCTTT	CASSLPGANTEAFF	NA	NA	TRBJ1-1	14	TRBV18
TGTGCCACCAGCAGAGCTCAGGGGATGGGCGAGCAGTACTTC	CATSRAQGMGEQYF	NA	NA	TRBJ2-7	14	TRBV15
TGTGCCAGTAGAACTAGCGGGTTGAACAATGAGCAGTTCTTC	CASRTSGLNNEQFF	TRBD2	NA	TRBJ2-1	14	TRBV19
TGTGCTAGCAGCCCGCGGGGCGGACTGGGCACAGATACGCAGTATTTT	CASSPRGGLGTDTQYF	NA	NA	TRBJ2-3	16	TRBV7-7
TGTGCCAGCAGCCTCAAGAACTCAGGGGGCGCCGGTGAAGCTTTCTTT	CASSLKNSGGAGEAFF	TRBD1	NA	TRBJ1-1	16	TRBV5-4
TGTGCCAGCTCACCCGACAAGAACTATGGCTACACCTTC	CASSPDKNYGYTF	NA	NA	TRBJ1-2	13	TRBV18
TGTGCCAGCACTCAAAGACGGGGGGCGAGGCAGTTCTTC	CASTQRRGARQFF	NA	NA	TRBJ2-1	13	TRBV7-2
TGTGCCAGCAGTCGCCTCCTGGGACAGGGCCATAGACCCCTCCACTTT	CASSRLLGQGHRPLHF	TRBD1	NA	TRBJ1-6	16	TRBV7-9
TGTGCCAGCAGCGGGACAGGGGTCAGAAAAGAGACCCAGTACTTC	CASSGTGVRKETQYF	TRBD1	NA	TRBJ2-5	15	TRBV7-2
TGTGCCAGCAGTTACTCGGGACTAGCGGGAGTCAATGAGCAGTTCTTC	CASSYSGLAGVNEQFF	TRBD2	once	TRBJ2-1	16	TRBV6-5
TGCGCCAGCAGCCAGTATGACAGCCCCCCTGGTGGCTACACCTTC	CASSQYDSPPGGYTF	NA	NA	TRBJ1-2	15	TRBV5-1
TGTGCCAGCAGCCCGAGGACTAGTCCAAGCACAGATACGCAGTATTTT	CASSPRTSPSTDTQYF	TRBD2	NA	TRBJ2-3	16	TRBV9
TGTGCCATCAGTGATCTGGAAATAGCGGAGGCCTACGAGCAGTACTTC	CAISDLEIAEAYEQYF	NA	NA	TRBJ2-7	16	TRBV10-3
TGTGCCAGCAGCCCTCGTAGGGCGGGGGGAGAGACCCAGTACTTC	CASSPRRAGGETQYF	TRBD2	NA	TRBJ2-5	15	TRBV9
TGTGCCAGCAGCGTAGGACAGGGGGCAAGTGGGCCCCAGCATTTT	CASSVGQGASGPQHF	TRBD1	once	TRBJ1-5	15	TRBV9
TGTGCCACCAGCAGGACCATTGGGGAGTCTGGGGCCAACGTCCTGACTTTC	CATSRTIGESGANVLTF	NA	NA	TRBJ2-6	17	TRBV15
TGCGCCAGCAGCCACAGCACTAGCCAAACTCCGGGGGAGCAGTACTTC	CASSHSTSQTPGEQYF	NA	NA	TRBJ2-7	16	TRBV4-3
TGTGCCACCAGACAGAGCAATCAGCCCCAGCATTTT	CATRQSNQPQHF	NA	NA	TRBJ1-5	12	TRBV15
TGTGCCAGCAGTTCTAGCGGGAGGGGATCCTACGAGCAGTACTTC	CASSSSGRGSYEQYF	TRBD2	NA	TRBJ2-7	15	TRBV27
TGTGCCAGCAAAGGGGACAGGGTTCGAGGGGCTGAAGCTTTCTTT	CASKGDRVRGAEAFF	TRBD1	NA	TRBJ1-1	15	TRBV6-5
TGTGCCAGCAGTACTAGCGGGAGTAGTAATGAGCAGTTCTTC	CASSTSGSSNEQFF	TRBD2	NA	TRBJ2-1	14	TRBV6-4
TGTGCCAGCAGTTACCAACAGGGGCCTCCGTCAGATACGCAGTATTTT	CASSYQQGPPSDTQYF	TRBD1	NA	TRBJ2-3	16	TRBV6-5
TGTGCCAGCAGTTACAAGCGACAGGGAACCTACGAGCAGTACTTC	CASSYKRQGTYEQYF	TRBD1	NA	TRBJ2-7	15	TRBV6-5
TGTGCCAGCAGTTTCCAACCGGGACAGGGTTCGACCGGGGAGCTGTTTTTT	CASSFQPGQGSTGELFF	TRBD1	NA	TRBJ2-2	17	TRBV27
TGTGCCAGCACGGACAGGGTCAATGAGCAGTTCTTC	CASTDRVNEQFF	TRBD1	NA	TRBJ2-1	12	TRBV12-3/TRBV12-4